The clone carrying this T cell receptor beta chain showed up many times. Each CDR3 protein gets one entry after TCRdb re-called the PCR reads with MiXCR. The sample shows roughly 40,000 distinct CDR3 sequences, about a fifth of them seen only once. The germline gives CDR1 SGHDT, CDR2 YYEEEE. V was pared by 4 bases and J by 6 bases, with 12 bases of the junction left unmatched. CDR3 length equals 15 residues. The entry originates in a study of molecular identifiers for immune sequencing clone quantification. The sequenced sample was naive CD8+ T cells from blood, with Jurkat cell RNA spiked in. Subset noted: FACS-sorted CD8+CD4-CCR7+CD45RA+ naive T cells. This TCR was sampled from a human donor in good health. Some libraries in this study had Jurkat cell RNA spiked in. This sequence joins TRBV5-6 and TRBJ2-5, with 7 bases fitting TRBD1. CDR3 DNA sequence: TGTGCCAGCAGCCTCATTAGGGGGCCCTTGAAGACCCAGTACTTC. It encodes CASSLIRGPLKTQYF.